Each of the 9 T cell receptor beta chains below was sequenced from the same sample in a study of T cells in Graves' hyperthyroidism and ophthalmopathy. The investigators amplified TCR beta CDR3 regions from RNA transcripts. The primer set for the first-round RT-PCR of the TCR CDR3 was HTBI. TCRdb re-analysed the multiplex PCR reads in MiXCR, keeping a single row per CDR3 protein. The top ten hold around 15% of the sample, which has some 690,000 distinct CDR3 sequences, approximately 15% seen once. What was sequenced was blood. Receptor source: a man aged 50-60 years with Graves' hyperthyroidism.

Concerning this clonotype: A much bigger clone sits one base away, suggesting this may be a read error. This chain connects TRBV5-1 to TRBJ2-1; D possibly corresponds to TRBD1 (6 bases). V dropped 4 bases and J dropped 9 bases, with 17 bases sitting between them. Germline values: CDR1 SGHRS, CDR2 YFSETQ. The CDR3 extends over 14 amino acids. CDR3 bases: TGCGCCAGCAGCGCGGAACAGGGCTATCTTGAGCAGTTCTTC. It is translated as CASSAEQGYLEQFF.

This clonotype was counted many times. The chain uses TRBV29-1 and TRBJ2-7; 8 bases line up with TRBD2. Trimming took 6 bases from V and 3 from J; bases not matched to a gene: 13. Germline lookup yields CDR1 SQVTM and CDR2 ANQGSEA. The CDR3 contains 15 residues. CDR3 coding DNA: TGCAGCGTATGTCTAAGCGGGAGTCTACTCTACGAGCAGTACTTC. It yields the protein CSVCLSGSLLYEQYF.

This clonotype came up many times. The rearrangement joins TRBV19 to TRBJ1-2; D call uncertain. The germline V and J ends were trimmed by 4 bases and 3 bases, with 12 bases remaining between them. Germline CDR1 reads LNHDA; CDR2 reads SQIVND (reference sequence). The CDR3 is 14 residues long. In DNA form, the CDR3 reads TGTGCCAGTAGTAGTCCCCCCGATGACTATGGCTACACCTTC. This encodes CASSSPPDDYGYTF.

Regarding this clonotype: Being one base from a much bigger clone, this may be a read error. This chain joins TRBV18 and TRBJ1-4; TRBD1 matches 7 bases. Germline-derived CDR1 and CDR2 are KGHSH and LQKENI. The CDR3 has 14 amino acids. The CDR3 DNA is TGTGCCAACTCACGACAGGGCGAACATGAAAAACTGTTTTTT. This translates into CANSRQGEHEKLFF.

This clonotype has a handful of counts. The chain employs TRBV20-1 and TRBJ1-5; D perhaps matches TRBD1 (5 bases). Between the trimmed V and J ends, which lost 6 bases and 3 bases, there was a span of 15 bases. The germline CDR1 and CDR2 sequences are DFQATT and SNEGSKA (reference sequence). CDR3 length: 14 residues. CDR3 sequence reads: CSAGIRGLNQPQHF. The CDR3 region has the DNA TGCAGTGCAGGGATAAGGGGTCTCAATCAGCCCCAGCATTTT.

The J gene is TRBJ2-5, the V gene TRBV12-3 or TRBV12-4, with D possibly being TRBD1 (5 bases). The V gene lost 2 bases and the J gene lost 8 bases, with 9 bases spanning the gap. The CDR3 consists of 12 residues. In DNA form, the CDR3 reads TGTGCCAGCAGTTTACAGGGCCAAACCCAGTACTTC. As protein: CASSLQGQTQYF.

With regard to this clonotype: A single base separates this from a much larger clone, so it may be a read error. This rearrangement joins TRBV2 to TRBJ2-1; D remains ambiguous. This CDR3 has 10 amino acids. Germline V gene data show CDR1 as SNHLY and CDR2 as FYNNEI. The ends were cut back, 2 bases at V and 8 bases at J, with 1 base in the middle. CDR3 sequence: CASSEYEQFF. For the CDR3, the DNA is TGTGCCAGCAGTGAATATGAGCAGTTCTTC. The variable domain in full, with the rest retrieved from reference TRBV2 and TRBJ2-1, is EPEVTQTPSHQVTQMGQEVILRCVPISNHLYFYWYRQILGQKVEFLVSFYNNEISEKSEIFDDQFSVERPDGSNFTLKIRSTKLEDSAMYFCASSEYEQFFGPGTRLTVL.

With respect to this clonotype: A read error may be the cause here, since a much bigger clone is one base away. The rearrangement links TRBV7-9 to TRBJ2-7; no firm D call. Germline V CDR1 and CDR2: SEHNR, FQNEAQ (reference sequence). This CDR3 region has 13 residues. The CDR3 DNA follows: TGTGCCAGCAGCTCCCGGGCCTTCTACGAGCCGTACTTC. Translation gives CASSSRAFYEPYF.

The chain couples TRBV28 to TRBJ1-6, with 7 bases that match TRBD1. Looked up from germline, CDR1 is MDHEN and CDR2 is SYDVKM. The CDR3 extends over 14 amino acids. Germline trimming cut 8 bases from V and 7 bases from J; bases unmatched to any gene: 8. This CDR3 reads CASGQGGGNSPLHF. The CDR3 nucleotides are TGTGCCAGCGGCCAGGGGGGCGGGAATTCACCCCTCCACTTT.